Shown below are 20 T cell receptor beta chains from a single sample sequenced in a study of spatial heterogeneity in lung cancer. TCRdb fed the 5' RACE reads into MiXCR, producing one record per CDR3 protein. The sample shows roughly 5,100 distinct CDR3 sequences, roughly 30% of them seen only once. The time point was: sample taken at primary tumor resection. Without sorting, whole RNA was sequenced from tumor, nontumor lung or frozen PBMC. The specimen comprised PBMCs, sampled at surgery. All receptors derive from a male donor with early-stage non-small cell lung cancer.

In regard to this clonotype: A much larger clone differs from this one at a single base, so this may be a read error. The rearrangement uses TRBV29-1 and TRBJ2-7, with 7 bases aligning to TRBD2. Germline V gene sequence: CDR1 SQVTM, CDR2 ANQGSEA. The J segment lost 8 bases and the V segment lost 3 bases, leaving 13 bases of the junction unmatched. There are 14 residues in the CDR3. CDR3 amino acids: CSVDGGRAGTQQYF. The CDR3 region has the DNA TGCAGCGTTGACGGTGGGAGGGCCGGTACCCAGCAGTACTTC.

The V and J genes are TRBV4-2 and TRBJ2-5; a possible D gene is TRBD2 (6 bases). Germline-derived CDR1 and CDR2 are LGHNA and YNFKEQ. This CDR3 comprises 15 residues. Deletions cut 4 bases from V and 5 bases from J, with 17 bases between. The CDR3 protein is CASSPTPTSHETQYF. In DNA form, the CDR3 reads TGTGCCAGCAGCCCTACACCTACTAGCCACGAGACCCAGTACTTC.

This clonotype was seen ten or more times. V gene TRBV21-1 combines with J gene TRBJ2-7; the DNA was not used to check the table's D call, TRBD1. TRBV21-1 is tagged as a pseudogene. The CDR3 totals 14 residues. CDR3 nucleotides: TGTGCCAGCAGCAAAGGGGCTCCCCACCACGAGCAGTACTTC. The encoded protein is CASSKGAPHHEQYF.

V is TRBV29-1 and J is TRBJ2-1; D unclear. The V and J ends lost 5 bases and 6 bases respectively, with 17 bases between them. This CDR3 spans 14 amino acids. Germline V gene lookup returns CDR1 SQVTM and CDR2 ANQGSEA. In nucleotides, the CDR3 is TGCAGCGTTCCGAGATGGCCCTCCATCAATGAGCAGTTCTTC. Amino acid sequence: CSVPRWPSINEQFF.

Many counts were recorded for this clonotype. The chain is built from TRBV27 and TRBJ2-7, with 10 bases fitting TRBD2. This CDR3 spans 15 amino acids. Germline V gene data show CDR1 as MNHEY and CDR2 as SMNVEV (reference sequence). After removal of 2 bases from V and 3 bases from J, the junction contained 4 bases not matched to a gene. The CDR3 bases are TGTGCCAGCAGTTTAAGTCTAGCGGGGGTCTACGAGCAGTACTTC. Protein sequence: CASSLSLAGVYEQYF.

This clonotype qualifies as medium-sized. The CDR3 loop is CASSPDGEEWEQFF. CDR3 sequence (DNA): TGTGCCAGCAGCCCCGATGGGGAGGAATGGGAGCAGTTCTTC. The V gene is TRBV7-3, the J gene TRBJ2-1, with a possible D match to TRBD2 (6 bases). Germline CDR1 is SGHTA and CDR2 is FQGTGA. This CDR3 spans 14 amino acids. The V and J ends lost 5 bases and 10 bases respectively, with 18 bases between them.

This clonotype appeared many times. The CDR3 sequence is CASSLDAANYGYTF. In DNA, the CDR3 is TGCGCCAGCAGCTTGGATGCAGCTAACTATGGCTACACCTTC. The gene calls are TRBV5-1 and TRBJ1-2; D is uncertain. Per germline, CDR1 SGHRS and CDR2 YFSETQ. The CDR3 runs 14 residues. The germline V and J ends were trimmed by 0 bases and 0 bases, with 6 bases remaining between them.

This clonotype rates as medium-sized. The rearrangement uses TRBV20-1 and TRBJ1-2, with D uncertain. The germline V gene has CDR1 DFQATT and CDR2 SNEGSKA (reference sequence). This CDR3 comprises 13 residues. Trimming removed 3 bases from V and 7 bases from J, with 15 bases in between. CDR3 sequence reads: CSARGLLLGGYTF. The CDR3 coding sequence is TGCAGTGCTAGGGGTTTGTTATTAGGTGGCTACACCTTC.

V and J are TRBV28 and TRBJ2-5; 10 nucleotides line up with TRBD2. The V segment lost 5 bases and the J segment 2 bases; nucleotides outside the gene matches: 2. CDR3 length: 14 residues. Per the germline V gene, CDR1 is MDHEN and CDR2 is SYDVKM. CDR3 DNA: TGTGCCAGCAGTCTAGCGGGGGAGCAAGAGACCCAGTACTTC. Amino acid sequence: CASSLAGEQETQYF. Drawing the rest from reference TRBV28 and TRBJ2-5, the complete variable domain is DVKVTQSSRYLVKRTGEKVFLECVQDMDHENMFWYRQDPGLGLRLIYFSYDVKMKEKGDIPEGYSVSREKKERFSLILESASTNQTSMYLCASSLAGEQETQYFGPGTRLLVL.

In this sample, this clonotype is medium-sized. The CDR3 protein is CASSLTTKAQYF. CDR3 nucleotides: TGTGCCAGCAGCTTAACCACGAAGGCCCAGTACTTC. This chain connects TRBV7-9 to TRBJ2-5; no definite D call. This CDR3 region has 12 residues. The germline gives CDR1 SEHNR, CDR2 FQNEAQ (reference sequence). The germline V and J ends were trimmed by 2 bases and 9 bases, with 10 bases remaining between them.

The chain combines TRBV5-5 with TRBJ2-2; D tentatively fits TRBD1 or TRBD2 (6 bases each). The germline V gene encodes CDR1 SGHKS and CDR2 YYEKEE (reference sequence). The CDR3 contains 15 residues. Trimming removed 2 bases from V and 7 bases from J, with 15 bases in between. CDR3 sequence (DNA): TGTGCCAGCAGCTTCCCGGGGGCCGGCGGCGGGGAGCTGTTTTTT. Translation: CASSFPGAGGGELFF.

This chain uses TRBV11-2 with TRBJ1-1, with TRBD1 matching 7 bases. The junction had 10 bases not matched to a gene; V was cut back by 5 bases and J by 1 base. CDR1 and CDR2 (germline): SGHAT, FQNNGV. This CDR3 contains 16 residues. This CDR3 is CASSLLRGRRNTEAFF. CDR3 sequence (DNA): TGTGCCAGCAGCCTCTTAAGGGGGCGAAGGAACACTGAAGCTTTCTTT.

The rearrangement joins TRBV7-3 to TRBJ2-5; no firm D call. The CDR3 length is 13 residues. Germline assignment: CDR1 SGHTA and CDR2 FQGTGA. The V end was cut by 2 bases, the J end by 3 bases, with 7 bases between. The CDR3 protein is CASSLGSEETQYF. The DNA for the CDR3 is TGTGCCAGCAGCTTAGGGTCAGAAGAGACCCAGTACTTC.

This clonotype was counted only a few times. J is TRBJ1-5 and V is TRBV7-9, with a possible D match to TRBD1 (5 bases). V lost 5 bases to trimming and J lost 3 bases, with 17 bases between them. The CDR3 is 16 residues long. CDR1 is SEHNR and CDR2 is FQNEAQ in the germline V gene (reference sequence). CDR3 amino acids: CASSRGSTGNNQPQHF. The CDR3 coding sequence is TGTGCCAGCAGCCGGGGGAGTACAGGAAACAATCAGCCCCAGCATTTT. Drawing the rest from reference TRBV7-9 and TRBJ1-5, the complete variable domain is DTGVSQNPRHKITKRGQNVTFRCDPISEHNRLYWYRQTLGQGPEFLTYFQNEAQLEKSRLLSDRFSAERPKGSFSTLEIQRTEQGDSAMYLCASSRGSTGNNQPQHFGDGTRLSIL.

This clonotype was seen only a few times. This chain joins TRBV6-6 and TRBJ1-5; D is possibly TRBD1 (6 bases). CDR3 length equals 13 residues. CDR1 and CDR2 from the germline V gene are MNHNY and SVGAGI (reference sequence). Trimming cost V 7 bases and J 2 bases, with 9 bases left between them. In nucleotides, the CDR3 is TGTGCCAGCATAAGGGGGGGCAATCAGCCCCAGCATTTT. This codes for CASIRGGNQPQHF.

The gene calls are TRBV29-1 and TRBJ2-5; the D is unclear. Germline V gene lookup returns CDR1 SQVTM and CDR2 ANQGSEA. This CDR3 has 13 residues. V was trimmed by 4 bases and J by 4 bases, leaving 13 bases between them. The CDR3: CSVGVGDGETQYF. CDR3 coding DNA: TGCAGCGTTGGGGTTGGGGATGGAGAGACCCAGTACTTC.

This clonotype was observed a few times. The gene calls are TRBV12-3 or TRBV12-4 and TRBJ1-2, with D tentatively TRBD1 (5 bases). This CDR3 has 11 residues. V gave up 6 bases and J gave up 9 bases, with 11 bases separating them. CDR3 DNA: TGTGCCAGCAGCCCGGGGACGCGCTACACCTTC. As protein: CASSPGTRYTF.

V gene TRBV13 combines with J gene TRBJ2-3, with D hard to call. The CDR3 has 12 residues. Trimming shortened V by 5 bases and J by 6 bases, and 9 bases separated the two germline ends. Germline V gene data show CDR1 as PRHDT and CDR2 as FYEKMQ (reference sequence). The CDR3 DNA follows: TGTGCCAGCAGCACCGCCACCGATACGCAGTATTTT. The encoded protein is CASSTATDTQYF. The full variable domain, completed using reference TRBV13 and TRBJ2-3, is AAGVIQSPRHLIKEKRETATLKCYPIPRHDTVYWYQQGPGQDPQFLISFYEKMQSDKGSIPDRFSAQQFSDYHSELNMSSLELGDSALYFCASSTATDTQYFGPGTRLTVL.

This clonotype showed up just a few times. The rearrangement joins TRBV29-1 to TRBJ2-7, with D perhaps matching TRBD2 (6 bases). CDR1 is SQVTM and CDR2 is ANQGSEA in the germline V gene. The CDR3 is 11 residues long. V shed 7 bases and J shed 3 bases, with 10 bases lying between them. DNA of the CDR3: TGCAGCGGGGGACTCTTCTACGAGCAGTACTTC. This codes for CSGGLFYEQYF.

In its sample, this clonotype was seen a few times. The V and J genes are TRBV4-1 and TRBJ1-1; D gene uncertain. Per germline, CDR1 MGHRA and CDR2 YSYEKL. Trimming stripped 0 bases from V and 1 base from J, with 9 bases between. The CDR3 has 15 residues. CDR3 amino acids: CASSQDRSKNTEAFF. DNA for the CDR3: TGCGCCAGCAGCCAAGATAGGTCCAAGAACACTGAAGCTTTCTTT.